This TCR beta chain was profiled in a study of blood T cell repertoires in COVID-19. Study information: Sample material is recorded as cDNA or gDNA derived from T cells, B-cell-depleted T cells, or PBMCs.

Participants reported their clinical history, and cohort assignment relied on those reports. Generated by immunoSEQ multiplex PCR, the TCRdb table keeps only in-frame clones and is missing some. The sample shows about 190,000 clones, around 82% of them seen only once. The germline V gene encodes CDR1 LGHDT and CDR2 YNNKEL (reference sequence). The V segment lost 1 base and the J segment 5 bases; nucleotides outside the gene matches: 6. This CDR3 has 15 residues. The V call is TRBV3-1 (or the pseudogene TRBV3-2), the J call TRBJ2-3; 7 nucleotides line up with TRBD2. The sample consisted of PBMCs or T cells enriched from blood (not recorded which). This TCR derives from a woman between 45 and 60 years old with acute COVID-19. CDR3 region: CASSQVSGEGDTQYF. The CDR3 region has the DNA TGTGCCAGCAGCCAAGTAAGCGGGGAGGGAGATACGCAGTATTTT.